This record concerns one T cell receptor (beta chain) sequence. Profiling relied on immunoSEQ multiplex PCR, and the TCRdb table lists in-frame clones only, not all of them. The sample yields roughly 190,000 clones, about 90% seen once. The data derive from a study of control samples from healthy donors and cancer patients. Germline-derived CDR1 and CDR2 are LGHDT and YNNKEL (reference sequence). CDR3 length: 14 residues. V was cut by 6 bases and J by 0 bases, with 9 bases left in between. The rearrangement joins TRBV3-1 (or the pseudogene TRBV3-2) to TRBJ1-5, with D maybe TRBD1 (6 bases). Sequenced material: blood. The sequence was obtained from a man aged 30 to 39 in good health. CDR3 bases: TGTGCCAGCAGGTACAGGGATAGCAATCAGCCCCAGCATTTT. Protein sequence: CASRYRDSNQPQHF.